This T cell receptor beta chain was observed in a study of human T cells and chemical hapten exposure. Indicated time point: patch test 2, 6 weeks after DPC sensitization. Treatment defined: therapeutic diphenylcyclopropenone sensitization with weekly scalp DPC. Extraction yielded total RNA from whole blood (unfractionated). Points from the study as a whole: Large CDR3 similarity clusters arose significantly more often from expanded TCRs than from controls.

TCRdb used MiXCR to reprocess the RACE reads, holding one entry per CDR3 protein. The table shows about 85,000 distinct CDR3 sequences, with 11% occurring only once. This clonotype was observed many times. Its specificity is not known. This specimen was whole blood, taken in connection with sensitization to the hapten diphenylcyclopropenone (DPC). The sequence derives from a man aged 18 to 30 with alopecia areata. Some clones in this sample may be carry-over from other donors' samples.

In nucleotides, the CDR3 is TGTGCCAGCAGTGTCCGGGACGGTTACCAAGAGACCCAGTACTTC. Its translation: CASSVRDGYQETQYF. The V call is TRBV25-1, the J call TRBJ2-5, with D perhaps being TRBD1 or TRBD2 (5 bases each). Germline lookup yields CDR1 MGHDK and CDR2 SYGVNS. V dropped 4 bases and J dropped 0 bases, with 12 bases sitting between them. This CDR3 spans 15 amino acids.